This T cell receptor (beta chain) was sequenced in a study of cytomegalovirus exposure and HLA in healthy donors. Study-level information: In a later analysis, the roughly 130 validation repertoires were reported to have used the same platform as the 600 to 700 first-cohort repertoires.

Study-wide results and caveats: Specific recognition of CMV antigens was confirmed in vitro for a few chains (all CMV-associated).

TCRdb's copy holds only in-frame clones and misses some; the assay was immunoSEQ multiplex PCR. This sample has 150,000 to 250,000 clones, with 84% found just once. The CDR3 consists of 13 residues. Trimming removed 6 bases at V and 4 bases at J, with 10 bases between. Germline V gene sequence: CDR1 MNHEY, CDR2 SMNVEV (reference sequence). The study drew the donors from its roughly 120-subject validation cohort, separate from the roughly 710-subject first cohort. Comment on this clone: Its specificity is unknown.

Sample: PBMCs. J is TRBJ1-5 and V is TRBV27, with no clear D. The sequence was collected from a woman in her 30s in good health and CMV-seropositive. The CDR3 nucleotides read TGTGCCAGCAGCTTTAGGGAGAATCAGCCCCAGCATTTT. Translating it yields CASSFRENQPQHF.